The 14 T cell receptor beta chains below were found in one sample sequenced in a study of cytomegalovirus exposure and HLA in healthy donors. Only in-frame clones appear in the TCRdb table, and some are missing; sequencing was by immunoSEQ multiplex PCR. In the table there are 150,000 to 200,000 clones, 84% of which are singletons. Sequences were obtained from PBMCs. The receptors originated from a man aged 18 to 30 in good health and CMV-seropositive.

The rearrangement joins TRBV27 to TRBJ2-1; 7 bases map to TRBD2. This CDR3 comprises 16 residues. The V gene's germline CDR1 is MNHEY and CDR2 SMNVEV (reference sequence). With V trimmed by 0 bases and J by 6 bases, 8 bases remained unmatched. The CDR3 nucleotides read TGTGCCAGCAGTTTATCGTCCGGACTAGACCTCAATGAGCAGTTCTTC. It yields the protein CASSLSSGLDLNEQFF.

This rearrangement joins TRBV27 to TRBJ2-7; 8 bases match TRBD1. V dropped 3 bases and J dropped 1; count of bases not matched to a gene: 5. Germline CDR1 reads MNHEY; CDR2 reads SMNVEV (reference sequence). The CDR3 is made up of 15 amino acids. CDR3 nucleotide sequence: TGTGCCAGCAGTTTCCGTCAGGGGGCGTCCTACGAGCAGTACTTC. Amino acid sequence: CASSFRQGASYEQYF.

The rearrangement links TRBV11-3 to TRBJ2-7; a possible D gene is TRBD2 (7 bases). In germline, CDR1 is SGHNT, CDR2 YENEEA. CDR3 length: 13 residues. V shed 7 bases and J shed 3 bases, with 13 bases lying between them. In DNA form, the CDR3 reads TGTGCCAGCAAGGAGGGGGACTACTACGAGCAGTACTTC. Protein product: CASKEGDYYEQYF.

The chain has TRBV5-1 and TRBJ2-7, with 11 positions matching TRBD2. V shed 4 bases, J shed 2 bases, and the junction held 5 bases outside the gene matches. The CDR3 length is 15 residues. CDR1 is SGHRS, CDR2 YFSETQ, per germline. The CDR3 region is CASSGGTSGTYEQYF. The CDR3 bases are TGCGCCAGCAGCGGCGGGACTAGCGGAACCTACGAGCAGTACTTC.

The rearrangement uses TRBV29-1 and TRBJ1-2, with TRBD1 as a possible D gene (5 bases). The CDR3 contains 13 residues. From germline, CDR1 is SQVTM and CDR2 ANQGSEA. Trimming took off 5 bases at V and 2 bases at J, with 12 bases between the two ends. The CDR3 loop is CSVSGGENYGYTF. Written as DNA, the CDR3 is TGCAGCGTTAGCGGAGGGGAGAACTATGGCTACACCTTC.

This clone was counted a few times. This sequence joins TRBV11-2 and TRBJ1-2, with 7 bases fitting TRBD1. This CDR3 contains 14 residues. Trimming cost V 2 bases and J 7 bases; bases outside gene matches: 7. Germline V gives CDR1 SGHAT, CDR2 FQNNGV. CDR3 loop: CASSLSEGAGGYTF. The CDR3 DNA is TGTGCCAGCAGCTTATCGGAGGGGGCGGGTGGCTACACCTTC. The full variable domain, in which reference TRBV11-2 and TRBJ1-2 provide the parts outside the CDR3, is EAGVAQSPRYKIIEKRQSVAFWCNPISGHATLYWYQQILGQGPKLLIQFQNNGVVDDSQLPKDRFSAERLKGVDSTLKIQPAKLEDSAVYLCASSLSEGAGGYTFGSGTRLTVV.

CDR3 nucleotide sequence: TGTGCCAGCAGCGTAGCTCCGGAGAGCAATCAGCCCCAGCATTTT. This encodes CASSVAPESNQPQHF. This chain uses TRBV9 with TRBJ1-5; D is uncertain. Trimming shortened V by 0 bases and J by 1 base, and 8 bases separated the two germline ends. CDR3 length: 15 residues. Germline CDR1 reads SGDLS; CDR2 reads YYNGEE. The complete variable domain, with remaining parts taken from reference TRBV9 and TRBJ1-5, reads DSGVTQTPKHLITATGQRVTLRCSPRSGDLSVYWYQQSLDQGLQFLIQYYNGEERAKGNILERFSAQQFPDLHSELNLSSLELGDSALYFCASSVAPESNQPQHFGDGTRLSIL.

The gene calls are TRBV2 and TRBJ2-7, with TRBD2 matching 7 bases. This CDR3 spans 14 amino acids. In germline, CDR1 is SNHLY, CDR2 FYNNEI. V trimming: 2 bases; J trimming: 0 bases; junction bases outside the gene matches: 1. The CDR3 here is CASSERGDSYEQYF. CDR3 bases: TGTGCCAGCAGTGAACGGGGGGACTCCTACGAGCAGTACTTC.

V and J are TRBV6-5 and TRBJ1-2, with a possible D match to TRBD1 (5 bases). V was pared by 4 bases and J by 4 bases, with 13 bases between. The CDR3 runs 14 residues. Germline V gives CDR1 MNHEY, CDR2 SVGAGI. CDR3 residues: CASSLVRGVYGYTF. CDR3 DNA: TGTGCCAGCAGTTTGGTAAGGGGCGTCTATGGCTACACCTTC.

The gene calls are TRBV18 and TRBJ2-3; 7 bases are a match to TRBD2. The germline CDR1 and CDR2 sequences are KGHSH and LQKENI. Germline trimming cut 7 bases from V and 8 bases from J; bases unmatched to any gene: 24. CDR3 length equals 18 residues. The CDR3 reads CASYRASGGTTKRSTQYF. CDR3 coding DNA: TGTGCCAGCTACCGGGCTAGCGGAGGGACCACCAAACGGAGTACGCAGTATTTT. The full variable domain, completed using reference TRBV18 and TRBJ2-3, is NAGVMQNPRHLVRRRGQEARLRCSPMKGHSHVYWYRQLPEEGLKFMVYLQKENIIDESGMPKERFSAEFPKEGPSILRIQQVVRGDSAAYFCASYRASGGTTKRSTQYFGPGTRLTVL.

The gene calls are TRBV11-2 and TRBJ2-1, with TRBD2 matching 11 bases. CDR1 is SGHAT, CDR2 FQNNGV, per germline. V gave up 5 bases and J gave up 13 bases; unmatched junction bases: 7. This CDR3 is built from 13 residues. This CDR3 reads CASSPTLAGVQFF. CDR3 nucleotide sequence: TGTGCCAGCAGCCCTACACTAGCGGGAGTACAGTTCTTC.

This chain links TRBV15 with TRBJ1-1; 7 bases map to TRBD1. CDR1 is LNHNV and CDR2 is YYDKDF in the germline V gene (reference sequence). This CDR3 contains 11 residues. Unmatched junction bases numbered 7, after V lost 5 bases and J lost 13 bases. CDR3 sequence reads: CATSLDRRFFF. CDR3 sequence (DNA): TGTGCCACCAGCCTGGACAGGAGGTTTTTCTTT. The full variable domain, in which reference TRBV15 and TRBJ1-1 provide the parts outside the CDR3, is DAMVIQNPRYQVTQFGKPVTLSCSQTLNHNVMYWYQQKSSQAPKLLFHYYDKDFNNEADTPDNFQSRRPNTSFCFLDIRSPGLGDTAMYLCATSLDRRFFFGQGTRLTVV.

The genes are TRBV10-1 and TRBJ2-7; D is possibly TRBD1 (5 bases). This CDR3 has 16 amino acids. Germline loops: CDR1 WNHNN, CDR2 SYGVQD (reference sequence). V lost 0 bases, J lost 4 bases, and 16 bases lay in between. The CDR3 bases are TGCGCCAGCAGTGAGTCGGATGTAGGGGAACGATACGAGCAGTACTTC. It is translated as CASSESDVGERYEQYF.

V is TRBV30 and J is TRBJ1-1; D unclear. The V end lost 3 bases, the J end lost 1 base, and 9 bases lay between the germline ends. The length of the CDR3 is 13 residues. Germline lookup yields CDR1 GTSNPN and CDR2 SVGIG (reference sequence). The CDR3 loop reads CAWSGFPNTEAFF. Here the CDR3 DNA reads TGTGCCTGGAGCGGGTTCCCGAACACTGAAGCTTTCTTT.